This TCR beta chain was recorded in a study of T cell responses to AZD1222 COVID-19 vaccine. Findings of the study overall: Reportedly, close to half of spike-specific TCRs are directed against unmutated variant regions.

The CDR3 extends over 14 amino acids. V lost 6 bases to trimming and J lost 5 bases; unmatched junction nucleotides: 9. The germline V gene encodes CDR1 LNHDA and CDR2 SQIVND (reference sequence). With regard to this clone: The antigen remains undetermined.

TCRdb's copy holds only in-frame clones and misses some; the assay was immunoSEQ multiplex PCR. In the table there are some 150,000 clones, more than 85% of which are singletons. Sequencing was performed on peripheral blood, taken on day 0 of AZD1222 vaccination. The rearrangement uses TRBV19 and TRBJ1-1, with 7 positions matching TRBD1. This TCR derives from an adult in good health. The CDR3 region has the DNA TGTGCCAGTAGCAAATACAGGGGTGGGACTGAAGCTTTCTTT. Translated: CASSKYRGGTEAFF.